This T cell receptor beta chain was captured in a study of blood T cell repertoires in COVID-19. The table lists this clone with a count of one. This CDR3 comprises 15 residues. V gave up 4 bases and J gave up 1 base, with 13 bases separating them. The germline CDR1 and CDR2 sequences are MNHEY and SVGAGI. Sequencing used immunoSEQ multiplex PCR; TCRdb keeps in-frame clones, though not all of them. This repertoire shows roughly 250,000 clones, approximately 83% found once; its top ten account for 15% to 17%. This sequence was found in a person aged 65-85 years with COVID-19, enrolled during active disease. The rearrangement joins TRBV6-5 to TRBJ2-5; a weak D match, TRBD1 (5 bases). Sequencing input: peripheral blood. The DNA of the CDR3 is TGTGCCAGCAGTTCCCCTGACAGATTCCAAGAGACCCAGTACTTC. This translates into CASSSPDRFQETQYF.